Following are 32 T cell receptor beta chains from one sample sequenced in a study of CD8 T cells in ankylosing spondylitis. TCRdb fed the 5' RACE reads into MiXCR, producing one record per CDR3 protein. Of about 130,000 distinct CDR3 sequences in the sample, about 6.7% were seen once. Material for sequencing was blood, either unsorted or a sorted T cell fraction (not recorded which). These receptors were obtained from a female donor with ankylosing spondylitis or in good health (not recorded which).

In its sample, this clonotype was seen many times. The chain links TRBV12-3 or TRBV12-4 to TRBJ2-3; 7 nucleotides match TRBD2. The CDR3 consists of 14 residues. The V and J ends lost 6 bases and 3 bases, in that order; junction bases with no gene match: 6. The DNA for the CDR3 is TGTGCCAGCAGCCCCAGGGAGGGGACAGATACGCAGTATTTT. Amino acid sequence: CASSPREGTDTQYF.

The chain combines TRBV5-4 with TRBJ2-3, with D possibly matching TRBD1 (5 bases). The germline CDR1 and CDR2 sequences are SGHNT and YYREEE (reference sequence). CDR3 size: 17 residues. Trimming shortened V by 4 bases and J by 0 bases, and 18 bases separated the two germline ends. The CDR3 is CASSPKQAGFSTDTQYF. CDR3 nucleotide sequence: TGTGCCAGCAGCCCGAAGCAGGCAGGGTTCAGCACAGATACGCAGTATTTT.

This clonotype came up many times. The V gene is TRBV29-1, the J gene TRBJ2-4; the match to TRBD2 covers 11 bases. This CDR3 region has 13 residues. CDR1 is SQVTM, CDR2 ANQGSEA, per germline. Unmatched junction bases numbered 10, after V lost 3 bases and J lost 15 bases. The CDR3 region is CSVEVLAGGPWYF. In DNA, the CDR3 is TGCAGCGTTGAGGTCCTAGCGGGGGGCCCTTGGTACTTC.

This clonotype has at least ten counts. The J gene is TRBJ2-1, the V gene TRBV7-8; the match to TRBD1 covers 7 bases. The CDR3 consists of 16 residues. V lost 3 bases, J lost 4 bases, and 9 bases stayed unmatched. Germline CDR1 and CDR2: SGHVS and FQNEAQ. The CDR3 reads CASSLDGTDFYNEQFF. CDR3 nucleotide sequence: TGTGCCAGCAGCTTGGACGGGACAGACTTTTACAATGAGCAGTTCTTC.

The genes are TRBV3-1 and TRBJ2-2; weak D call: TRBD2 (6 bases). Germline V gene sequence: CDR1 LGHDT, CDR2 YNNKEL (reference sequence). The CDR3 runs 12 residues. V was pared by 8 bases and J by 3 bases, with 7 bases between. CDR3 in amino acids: CASGDYTGELFF. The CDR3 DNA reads TGTGCCAGCGGGGACTACACCGGGGAGCTGTTTTTT.

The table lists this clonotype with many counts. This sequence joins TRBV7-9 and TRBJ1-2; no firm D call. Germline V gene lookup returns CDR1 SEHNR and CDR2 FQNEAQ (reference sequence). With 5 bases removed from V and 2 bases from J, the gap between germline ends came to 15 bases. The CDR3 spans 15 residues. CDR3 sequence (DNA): TGTGCCAGCAGCCCATCTAGTAGGCCGAACTATGGCTACACCTTC. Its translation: CASSPSSRPNYGYTF.

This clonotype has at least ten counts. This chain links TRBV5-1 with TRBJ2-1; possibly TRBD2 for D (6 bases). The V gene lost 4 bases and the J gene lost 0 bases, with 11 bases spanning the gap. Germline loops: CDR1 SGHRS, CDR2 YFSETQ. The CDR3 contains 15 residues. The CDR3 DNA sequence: TGCGCCAGCAGCCAAGGAGGGAGCTCCTACAATGAGCAGTTCTTC. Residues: CASSQGGSSYNEQFF.

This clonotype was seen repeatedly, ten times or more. The CDR3 nucleotides are TGCAGTGCTAGGCCCAGCCGGGGAAGCACAGATACGCAGTATTTT. Translated: CSARPSRGSTDTQYF. The rearrangement uses TRBV20-1 and TRBJ2-3; a possible D gene is TRBD2 (5 bases). V lost 3 bases and J lost 0, with 13 bases in between. This CDR3 contains 15 residues. CDR1 and CDR2 (germline): DFQATT, SNEGSKA (reference sequence).

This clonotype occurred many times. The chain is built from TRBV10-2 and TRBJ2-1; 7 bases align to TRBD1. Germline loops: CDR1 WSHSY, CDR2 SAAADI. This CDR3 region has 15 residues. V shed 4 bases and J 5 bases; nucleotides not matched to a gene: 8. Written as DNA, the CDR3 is TGCGCCAGCAGTGCCTACATTGACAGGGACAATGAGCAGTTCTTC. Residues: CASSAYIDRDNEQFF.

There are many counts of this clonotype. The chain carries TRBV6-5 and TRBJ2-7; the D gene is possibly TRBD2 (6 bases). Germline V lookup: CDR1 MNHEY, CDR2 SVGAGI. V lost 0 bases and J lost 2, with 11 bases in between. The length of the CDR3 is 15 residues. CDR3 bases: TGTGCCAGCAGTTACTCGAGTCGGGGGACCTACGAGCAGTACTTC. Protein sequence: CASSYSSRGTYEQYF.

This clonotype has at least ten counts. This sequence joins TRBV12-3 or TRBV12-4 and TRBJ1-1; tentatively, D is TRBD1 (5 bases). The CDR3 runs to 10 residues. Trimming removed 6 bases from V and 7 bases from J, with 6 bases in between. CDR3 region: CASRDSEAFF. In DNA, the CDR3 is TGTGCCAGCAGAGACAGTGAAGCTTTCTTT.

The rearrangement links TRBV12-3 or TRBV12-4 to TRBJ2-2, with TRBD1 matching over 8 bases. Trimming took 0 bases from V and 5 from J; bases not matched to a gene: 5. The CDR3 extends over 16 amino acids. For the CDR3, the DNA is TGTGCCAGCAGTTTAGCCGGCAGGGGGCGGACCGGGGAGCTGTTTTTT. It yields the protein CASSLAGRGRTGELFF.

The CDR3, as DNA: TGTGCCAGCAGCCAACCGCTCCCCGCCGGCTCCTACGAGCAGTACTTC. It encodes CASSQPLPAGSYEQYF. The chain has TRBV4-2 and TRBJ2-7; D not resolved. The V and J ends lost 2 bases and 0 bases respectively, with 14 bases between them. This CDR3 has 16 residues. The germline V gene encodes CDR1 LGHNA and CDR2 YNFKEQ.

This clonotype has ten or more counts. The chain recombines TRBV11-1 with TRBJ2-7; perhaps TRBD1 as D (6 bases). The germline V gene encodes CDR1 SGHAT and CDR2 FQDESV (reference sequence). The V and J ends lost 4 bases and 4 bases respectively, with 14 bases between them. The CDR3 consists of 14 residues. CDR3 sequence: CASSYRDSNYEQYF. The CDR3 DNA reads TGTGCCAGCAGCTACAGGGATTCGAATTACGAGCAGTACTTC. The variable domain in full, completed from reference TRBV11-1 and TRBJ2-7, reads EAEVAQSPRYKITEKSQAVAFWCDPISGHATLYWYRQILGQGPELLVQFQDESVVDDSQLPKDRFSAERLKGVDSTLKIQPAELGDSAMYLCASSYRDSNYEQYFGPGTRLTVT.

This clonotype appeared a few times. The CDR3 nucleotides read TGTGCCATCAGGGTAGCGGGGACCTACAATGAGCAGTTCTTC. Translation gives CAIRVAGTYNEQFF. The chain uses TRBV10-3 and TRBJ2-1; 8 nucleotides match TRBD2. The CDR3 runs 14 residues. The J segment lost 2 bases and the V segment lost 6 bases, leaving 3 bases of the junction unmatched. Germline V gives CDR1 ENHRY, CDR2 SYGVKD.

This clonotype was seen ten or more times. CDR3: CSVESPNYGYTF. The CDR3 DNA reads TGCAGCGTTGAATCGCCGAACTATGGCTACACCTTC. V is TRBV29-1 and J is TRBJ1-2; D not certain. Germline loops: CDR1 SQVTM, CDR2 ANQGSEA. There are 12 residues in the CDR3. V was shortened by 2 bases and J by 2 bases, with 6 bases between the two germline ends.

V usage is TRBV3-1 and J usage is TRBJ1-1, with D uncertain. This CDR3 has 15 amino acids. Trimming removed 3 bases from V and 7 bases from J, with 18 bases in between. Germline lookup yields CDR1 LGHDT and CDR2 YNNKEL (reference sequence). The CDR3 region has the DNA TGTGCCAGCAGCCATCACCATGGGGTCGGGAATGAAGCTTTCTTT. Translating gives CASSHHHGVGNEAFF.

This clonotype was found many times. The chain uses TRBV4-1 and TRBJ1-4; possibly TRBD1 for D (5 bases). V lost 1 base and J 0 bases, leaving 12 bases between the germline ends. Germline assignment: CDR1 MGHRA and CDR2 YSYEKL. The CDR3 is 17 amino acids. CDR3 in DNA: TGCGCCAGCAGCCAAGCCCAACCGACAGCAACTAATGAAAAACTGTTTTTT. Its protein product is CASSQAQPTATNEKLFF.

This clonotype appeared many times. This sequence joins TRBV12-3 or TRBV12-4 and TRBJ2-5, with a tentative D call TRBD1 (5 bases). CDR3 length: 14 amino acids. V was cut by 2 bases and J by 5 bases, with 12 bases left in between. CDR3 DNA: TGTGCCAGCAGTTTATGGCAGGGCGGCGAGACCCAGTACTTC. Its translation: CASSLWQGGETQYF.

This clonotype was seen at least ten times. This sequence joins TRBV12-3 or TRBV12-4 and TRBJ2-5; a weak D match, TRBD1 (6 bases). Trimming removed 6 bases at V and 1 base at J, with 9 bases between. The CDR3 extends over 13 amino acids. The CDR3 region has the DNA TGTGCCAGCAGCAGGACAGCCCAAGAGACCCAGTACTTC. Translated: CASSRTAQETQYF.

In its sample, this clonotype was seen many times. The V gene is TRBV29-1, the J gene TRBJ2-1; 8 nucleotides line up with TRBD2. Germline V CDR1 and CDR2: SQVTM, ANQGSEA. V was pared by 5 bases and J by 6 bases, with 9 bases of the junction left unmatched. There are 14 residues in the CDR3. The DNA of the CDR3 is TGCAGCGTTCAGAAACCTCGGGAGGGCAATGAGCAGTTCTTC. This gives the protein CSVQKPREGNEQFF.

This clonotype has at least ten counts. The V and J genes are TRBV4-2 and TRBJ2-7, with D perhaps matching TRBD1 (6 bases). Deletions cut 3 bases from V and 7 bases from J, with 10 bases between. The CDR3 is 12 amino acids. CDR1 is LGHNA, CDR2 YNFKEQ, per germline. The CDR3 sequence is CASSHPTGEQYF. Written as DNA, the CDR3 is TGTGCCAGCAGCCACCCGACAGGAGAGCAGTACTTC.

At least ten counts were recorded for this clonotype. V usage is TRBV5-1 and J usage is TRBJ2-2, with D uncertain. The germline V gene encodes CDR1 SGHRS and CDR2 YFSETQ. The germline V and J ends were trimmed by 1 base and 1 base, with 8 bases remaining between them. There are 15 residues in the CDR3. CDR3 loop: CASSLNTVNTGELFF. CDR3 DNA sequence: TGCGCCAGCAGCTTGAATACAGTGAACACCGGGGAGCTGTTTTTT.

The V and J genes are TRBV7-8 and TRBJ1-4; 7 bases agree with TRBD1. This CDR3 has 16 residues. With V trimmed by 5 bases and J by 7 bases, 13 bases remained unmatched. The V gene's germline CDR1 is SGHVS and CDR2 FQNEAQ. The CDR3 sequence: CASSPPGGGGGEKLFF. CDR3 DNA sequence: TGTGCCAGCAGCCCGCCGGGCGGAGGGGGCGGTGAAAAACTGTTTTTT.

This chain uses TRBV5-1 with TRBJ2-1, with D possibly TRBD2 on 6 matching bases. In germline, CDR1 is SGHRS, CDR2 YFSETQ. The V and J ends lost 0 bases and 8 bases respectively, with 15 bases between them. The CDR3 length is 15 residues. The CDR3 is CASSLDETWGDEQFF. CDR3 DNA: TGCGCCAGCAGCTTGGACGAGACCTGGGGGGATGAGCAGTTCTTC.

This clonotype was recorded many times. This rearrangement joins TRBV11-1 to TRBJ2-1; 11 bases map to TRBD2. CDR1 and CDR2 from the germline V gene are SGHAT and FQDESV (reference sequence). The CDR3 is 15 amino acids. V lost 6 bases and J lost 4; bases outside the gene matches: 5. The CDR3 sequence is CASSHTSGGYNEQFF. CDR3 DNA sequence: TGTGCCAGCAGTCATACTAGCGGGGGATACAATGAGCAGTTCTTC.

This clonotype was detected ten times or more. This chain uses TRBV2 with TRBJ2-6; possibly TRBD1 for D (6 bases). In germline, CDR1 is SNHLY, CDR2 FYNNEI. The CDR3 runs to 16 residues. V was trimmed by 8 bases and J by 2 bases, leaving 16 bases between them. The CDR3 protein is CASAPRRQAGANVLTF. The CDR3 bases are TGTGCCAGCGCCCCAAGGAGACAGGCTGGGGCCAACGTCCTGACTTTC.

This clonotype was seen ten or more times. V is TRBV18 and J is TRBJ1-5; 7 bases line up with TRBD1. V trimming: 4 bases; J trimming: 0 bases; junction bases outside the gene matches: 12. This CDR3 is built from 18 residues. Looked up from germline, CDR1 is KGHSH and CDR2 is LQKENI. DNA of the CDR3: TGTGCCAGCTCACTAAAGGGGTGGGACAGAAATAGCAATCAGCCCCAGCATTTT. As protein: CASSLKGWDRNSNQPQHF.

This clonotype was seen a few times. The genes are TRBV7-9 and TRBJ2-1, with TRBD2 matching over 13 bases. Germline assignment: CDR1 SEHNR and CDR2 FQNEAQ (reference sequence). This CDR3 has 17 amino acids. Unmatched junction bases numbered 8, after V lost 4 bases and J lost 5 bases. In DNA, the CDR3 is TGTGCCAGCAGCTCCGGACTAGCGGGGGCCCTAGACAATGAGCAGTTCTTC. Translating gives CASSSGLAGALDNEQFF. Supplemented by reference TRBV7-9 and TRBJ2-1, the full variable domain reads DTGVSQNPRHKITKRGQNVTFRCDPISEHNRLYWYRQTLGQGPEFLTYFQNEAQLEKSRLLSDRFSAERPKGSFSTLEIQRTEQGDSAMYLCASSSGLAGALDNEQFFGPGTRLTVL.

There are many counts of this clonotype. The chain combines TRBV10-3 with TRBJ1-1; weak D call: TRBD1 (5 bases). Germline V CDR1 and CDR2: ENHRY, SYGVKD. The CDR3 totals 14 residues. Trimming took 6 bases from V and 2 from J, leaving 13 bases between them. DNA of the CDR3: TGTGCCATCAGGCAGGGAGGTCGAAACACTGAAGCTTTCTTT. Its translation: CAIRQGGRNTEAFF.

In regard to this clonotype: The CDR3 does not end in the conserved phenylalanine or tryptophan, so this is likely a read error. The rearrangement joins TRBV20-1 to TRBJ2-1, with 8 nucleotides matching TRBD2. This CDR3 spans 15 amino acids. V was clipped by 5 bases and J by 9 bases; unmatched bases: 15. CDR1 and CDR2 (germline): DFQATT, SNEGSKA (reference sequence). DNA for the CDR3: TGCAGTGCTGGGGTCTACGGGGGGGCCTCCCCTGAGCAGTTCCTC. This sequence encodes CSAGVYGGASPEQFL.

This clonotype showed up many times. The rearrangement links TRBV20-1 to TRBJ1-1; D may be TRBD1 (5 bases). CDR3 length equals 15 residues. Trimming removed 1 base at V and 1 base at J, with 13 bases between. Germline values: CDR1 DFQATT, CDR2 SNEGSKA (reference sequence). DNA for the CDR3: TGCAGTGCTAGAGTGCGTTGGGGCCCGAACACTGAAGCTTTCTTT. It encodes CSARVRWGPNTEAFF.